This T cell receptor beta chain was sequenced in a study of T cells in Graves' hyperthyroidism and ophthalmopathy. This clonotype was seen repeatedly, ten times or more. The antigen is not known. TCR beta CDR3 region amplification was performed from RNA transcripts. HTBI primers were the set used in a first-round RT-PCR of the TCR CDR3. TCRdb re-derived calls from the multiplex PCR reads in MiXCR, one entry per CDR3 protein. The sample has fewer than 600,000 distinct CDR3 sequences; 14% are singletons. Study findings and constraints: Most thyroid-expanded clonotypes above 0.001 were also found in blood. From stable hyperthyroidism, ophthalmopathy was separated by a 13 V-J model.

Germline lookup yields CDR1 SGHDN and CDR2 FVKESK. Trimming at V came to 5 bases and at J to 2 bases, leaving 5 bases not matched to a gene. The CDR3 has 16 amino acids. Researchers barred patients who had uncontrolled infection, other autoimmune disease, pregnancy or lactation. Each 10 ml fresh peripheral blood draw supplied the PBMCs. The clonotype comes from a woman aged 40 to 55 with Graves' hyperthyroidism. Sample: blood. The chain is built from TRBV14 and TRBJ2-3; 12 bases fit TRBD1. This CDR3 is CASSSGQGAVTDTQYF. The DNA of the CDR3 is TGTGCCAGCAGCTCGGGACAGGGGGCCGTCACAGATACGCAGTATTTT.